These 5 T cell receptor beta chains were sequenced from one sample in a study of blood T cell repertoires in COVID-19. Assay used: immunoSEQ multiplex PCR; TCRdb lists only in-frame clones, some missing. The sample includes fewer than 55,000 clones, 70% to 90% of them seen just once. Sequences were obtained from peripheral blood. These receptors all stem from a man aged 50 to 60 with active COVID-19.

There are a few counts of this clone. The J gene is TRBJ2-6, the V gene TRBV3-1 (or the pseudogene TRBV3-2); tentative D call: TRBD2 (5 bases). Trimming pared 2 bases from V and 3 bases from J, leaving 17 bases between. CDR3 length: 18 amino acids. Germline lookup yields CDR1 LGHDT and CDR2 YNNKEL (reference sequence). The CDR3 DNA reads as TGTGCCAGCAGCCAACGCCTTCGCGGGCTGAGTGGGGCCAACGTCCTGACTTTC. It codes for CASSQRLRGLSGANVLTF.

V is TRBV4-3 and J is TRBJ2-5; a weak D match, TRBD1 (5 bases). Deletions cut 0 bases from V and 3 bases from J, with 5 bases between. This CDR3 contains 13 residues. Germline V gene data show CDR1 as LGHNA and CDR2 as YSLEER. DNA for the CDR3: TGCGCCAGCAGCCAAGACAGGGAAGAGACCCAGTACTTC. Translation: CASSQDREETQYF.

This clone has only a few counts. The chain combines TRBV7-8 with TRBJ2-3; D unclear. This CDR3 is 13 amino acids long. V lost 3 bases to trimming and J lost 1 base, with 5 bases between them. CDR1 and CDR2 (germline): SGHVS, FQNEAQ. The chain's CDR3 is CASSFVRTDTQYF. The DNA for the CDR3 is TGTGCCAGCAGCTTCGTCCGCACAGATACGCAGTATTTT. The full variable domain, in which reference TRBV7-8 and TRBJ2-3 provide the parts outside the CDR3, is GAGVSQSPRYKVAKRGQDVALRCDPISGHVSLFWYQQALGQGPEFLTYFQNEAQLDKSGLPSDRFFAERPEGSVSTLKIQRTQQEDSAVYLCASSFVRTDTQYFGPGTRLTVL.

The chain is built from TRBV29-1 and TRBJ2-2; possibly TRBD2 for D (6 bases). The CDR3 sequence is 13 residues long. Germline V gives CDR1 SQVTM, CDR2 ANQGSEA. V dropped 4 bases and J dropped 3 bases, with 9 bases sitting between them. The CDR3 sequence: CSVAAGHTGELFF. DNA of the CDR3: TGCAGCGTTGCGGCGGGGCACACCGGGGAGCTGTTTTTT.

Here the CDR3 DNA reads TGTGCCAGCAGCCGGACTAGCGGGGCGCTCACAGATACGCAGTATTTT. It specifies CASSRTSGALTDTQYF. The chain couples TRBV13 to TRBJ2-3; 12 bases are shared with TRBD2. V trimming: 5 bases; J trimming: 2 bases; junction bases outside the gene matches: 5. CDR1 is PRHDT and CDR2 is FYEKMQ in the germline V gene (reference sequence). The CDR3 is 16 residues long.